This TCR beta chain emerged from a study of PD-L1 blockade in urothelial cancer. In the study overall: About 90% of the roughly 30 patients were men who had bladder-origin urothelial cancer. Samples came from 3 weeks, at the second dose, and 6 weeks into treatment.

CDR3 length: 16 amino acids. V gave up 4 bases and J gave up 7 bases; unmatched junction bases: 8. Germline V CDR1 and CDR2: MNHEY, SMNVEV (reference sequence). Some clones are missing from TCRdb's copy, which holds only in-frame ones; the method was immunoSEQ multiplex PCR. In the table there are about 50,000 clones, more than 75% of which are singletons. As for time point: peripheral blood 6 weeks after treatment start. The source is a man aged 55 to 70 with urothelial cancer. The V and J genes are TRBV27 and TRBJ1-6; 9 bases fit TRBD1. Here the sequenced sample was PBMCs, taken around atezolizumab (anti-PD-L1) treatment. CDR3 in DNA: TGTGCCAGCAGTTCCCCGGGACAGGGATTCAATTCACCCCTCCACTTT. The encoded protein is CASSSPGQGFNSPLHF.